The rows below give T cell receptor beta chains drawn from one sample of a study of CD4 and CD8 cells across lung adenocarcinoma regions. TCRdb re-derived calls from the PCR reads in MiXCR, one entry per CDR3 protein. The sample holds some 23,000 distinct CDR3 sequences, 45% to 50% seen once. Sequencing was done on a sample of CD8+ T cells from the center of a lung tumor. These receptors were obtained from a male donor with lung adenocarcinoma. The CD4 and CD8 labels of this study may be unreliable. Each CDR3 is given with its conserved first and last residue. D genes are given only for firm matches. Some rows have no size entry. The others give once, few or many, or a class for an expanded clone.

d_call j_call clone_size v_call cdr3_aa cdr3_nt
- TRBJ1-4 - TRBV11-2 CASSLSQHEKLFF TGTGCCAGCAGCCTTTCACAGCATGAAAAACTGTTTTTT
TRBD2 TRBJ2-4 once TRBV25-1 CASTRGGGGKNIQYF TGTGCCAGCACCCGGGGCGGGGGAGGCAAAAACATTCAGTACTTC
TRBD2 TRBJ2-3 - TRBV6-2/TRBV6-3 CASSLASGHTDTQYF TGTGCCAGCAGTTTGGCTAGCGGGCACACAGATACGCAGTATTTT
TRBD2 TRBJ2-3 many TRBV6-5 CASSYRTSGRRDTQYF TGTGCCAGCAGTTACAGGACTAGCGGGAGAAGAGATACGCAGTATTTT
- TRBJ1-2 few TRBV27 CASRQRSNYGYTF TGTGCCAGCAGACAGCGTTCTAACTATGGCTACACCTTC
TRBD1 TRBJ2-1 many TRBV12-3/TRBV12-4 CASSFRQGAYNEQFF TGTGCCAGCAGTTTCCGACAGGGGGCCTACAATGAGCAGTTCTTC
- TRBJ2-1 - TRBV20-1 CSASGPSRVQFF TGCAGTGCTAGTGGTCCTAGCAGAGTGCAGTTCTTC
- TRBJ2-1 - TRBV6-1 CASSETWAVGTDEQFF TGTGCCAGCAGTGAAACGTGGGCTGTCGGGACCGATGAGCAGTTCTTC
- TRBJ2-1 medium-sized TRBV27 CASSRYNEQFF TGTGCCAGCAGTCGATACAATGAGCAGTTCTTC
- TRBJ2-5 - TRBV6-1 CASGGTGGRGQETQYF TGTGCCAGCGGGGGGACTGGGGGGCGGGGCCAAGAGACGCAGTACTTC
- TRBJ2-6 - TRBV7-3 CASSPKTSGANVLTF TGTGCCAGCAGCCCTAAGACGTCTGGGGCCAACGTCCTGACTTTC
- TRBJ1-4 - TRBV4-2 CASSQEGGSWEKLFF TGTGCCAGCAGCCAAGAGGGGGGATCGTGGGAAAAACTGTTTTTT
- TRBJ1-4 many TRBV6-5 CASSYRGKLFF TGTGCCAGCAGTTACCGAGGAAAACTGTTTTTT
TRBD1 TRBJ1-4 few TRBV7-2 CASSPTGTGTEKLFF TGTGCCAGCAGCCCAACCGGGACAGGGACTGAAAAACTGTTTTTT
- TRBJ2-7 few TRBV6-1 CASKLGHLTYEQYF TGTGCCAGCAAACTAGGACATCTCACCTACGAGCAGTACTTC
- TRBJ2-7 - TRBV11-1 CASSLMIGGPYEQYF TGTGCCAGCAGCTTAATGATAGGAGGACCCTACGAGCAGTACTTC
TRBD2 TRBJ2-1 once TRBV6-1 CASRETRTSGTNAQYF TGTGCCAGCAGGGAAACCCGGACTAGCGGCACCAATGCGCAGTACTTT
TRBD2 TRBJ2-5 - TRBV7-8 CASSWTSGGVGTQYF TGTGCCAGCAGCTGGACTAGCGGGGGAGTGGGGACCCAGTACTTC